The clone carrying this T cell receptor (beta chain) was counted only a few times. TCRdb redid the calling of the 5' RACE reads with MiXCR, one entry per CDR3 protein. The table includes approximately 290,000 distinct CDR3 sequences, roughly 20% detected once. The sample comes from a study of CD8 T cells in ankylosing spondylitis. J was trimmed by 3 bases and V by 2 bases; bases with no gene match: 10. The CDR3 covers 20 residues. CDR1 MNHEY and CDR2 SVGEGT come from the germline V gene. This receptor was obtained from a female donor with ankylosing spondylitis or in good health (not recorded which). Sequencing was carried out using blood, either unsorted or a sorted T cell fraction (not recorded which). The genes are TRBV6-2 or TRBV6-3 and TRBJ2-4, with 16 bases lining up with TRBD2. CDR3 residues: CASSYRLGTSGRVDKNIQYF. As DNA, the CDR3 is TGTGCCAGCAGTTACCGCCTTGGGACTAGCGGGAGGGTGGACAAAAACATTCAGTACTTC.